One sample yielded the 4 T cell receptor beta chains listed below, sequenced in a study of cytomegalovirus exposure and HLA in healthy donors. Generated by immunoSEQ multiplex PCR, the TCRdb table keeps only in-frame clones and is missing some. The sample contains around 200,000 clones, about 80% of which appear only once. Sequences were obtained from PBMCs. The receptors here all came from a woman in her late teens or twenties in good health and CMV-seropositive.

The genes are TRBV6-6 and TRBJ1-5, with TRBD1 as a possible D gene (6 bases). From germline, CDR1 is MNHNY and CDR2 SVGAGI (reference sequence). The CDR3 spans 13 residues. V was cut by 9 bases and J by 4 bases, with 13 bases left in between. CDR3 residues: CASNDRSNQPQHF. DNA for the CDR3: TGTGCCAGTAATGACAGGTCGAATCAGCCCCAGCATTTT.

V usage is TRBV7-3 and J usage is TRBJ1-5, with TRBD1 matching over 7 bases. The CDR3 spans 16 residues. V was clipped by 3 bases and J by 7 bases; unmatched bases: 12. Germline-derived CDR1 and CDR2 are SGHTA and FQGTGA. CDR3 DNA: TGTGCCAGCAGCTTGTTGGGGGGACAGAGGTTCCAGCCCCAGCATTTT. As protein: CASSLLGGQRFQPQHF.

The chain employs TRBV18 and TRBJ1-1; 9 bases match TRBD1. CDR1 is KGHSH and CDR2 is LQKENI in the germline V gene. The ends lost 0 bases at V and 4 bases at J; junction bases unmatched: 6. This CDR3 has 16 amino acids. The CDR3 region is CASSPPGQGRSTEAFF. The DNA for the CDR3 is TGTGCCAGCTCACCACCGGGACAGGGTAGGAGCACTGAAGCTTTCTTT.

V is TRBV6-6 and J is TRBJ1-5; possibly TRBD1 for D (5 bases). The CDR3 spans 15 residues. V was cut by 5 bases and J by 3 bases, with 14 bases left in between. Per germline, CDR1 MNHNY and CDR2 SVGAGI (reference sequence). The CDR3 DNA follows: TGTGCCAGCAGTAAAGGGGTGGGTATCAATCAGCCCCAGCATTTT. Translating it yields CASSKGVGINQPQHF.